The 15 T cell receptor beta chains below were found in one sample sequenced in a study of shared clonotypes between healthy human individuals. The assay was immunoSEQ multiplex PCR, and TCRdb's table has in-frame clones only and misses some. The table lists millions of clones, over 85% of them singletons. Material for sequencing was naive CD4+ T cells sorted from blood. Subset in this sample: CD45RA+ positively selected. All receptors come from a man aged 18 to 29 in good health.

Only one count was recorded for this clone. The chain employs TRBV5-6 and TRBJ1-6, with TRBD1 identical over 9 bases. The CDR3 contains 15 residues. Germline V gene sequence: CDR1 SGHDT, CDR2 YYEEEE. With V trimmed by 4 bases and J by 3 bases, 2 bases remained unmatched. Here the CDR3 reads CASSQGQGYNSPLHF. The CDR3 region has the DNA TGTGCCAGCAGCCAGGGACAGGGCTATAATTCACCCCTCCACTTT. Looking up the rest from reference TRBV5-6 and TRBJ1-6 gives the full variable domain: DAGVTQSPTHLIKTRGQQVTLRCSPKSGHDTVSWYQQALGQGPQFIFQYYEEEERQRGNFPDRFSGHQFPNYSSELNVNALLLGDSALYLCASSQGQGYNSPLHFGNGTRLTVT.

This clone was picked up one time. This sequence joins TRBV6-6 and TRBJ1-5; D is unclear. This CDR3 is built from 14 residues. V was pared by 6 bases and J by 3 bases, with 12 bases between. Germline V gene lookup returns CDR1 MNHNY and CDR2 SVGAGI (reference sequence). In DNA, the CDR3 is TGTGCCAGCAGCCCGGGCAATATCAATCAGCCCCAGCATTTT. This gives the protein CASSPGNINQPQHF.

V and J are TRBV6-5 and TRBJ1-5; D is unclear. Germline V lookup: CDR1 MNHEY, CDR2 SVGAGI. The CDR3 covers 15 residues. Between the trimmed V and J ends, which lost 0 bases and 3 bases, there was a span of 9 bases. This CDR3 is CASSYSNSINQPQHF. The CDR3, as DNA: TGTGCCAGCAGTTACTCGAACAGTATCAATCAGCCCCAGCATTTT.

This chain links TRBV2 with TRBJ1-1; D is ambiguous. CDR3 length: 15 residues. Germline V gene sequence: CDR1 SNHLY, CDR2 FYNNEI. V lost 0 bases and J lost 1, with 9 bases in between. DNA for the CDR3: TGTGCCAGCAGTGAAGCCTATCAGAGGAACACTGAAGCTTTCTTT. The encoded protein is CASSEAYQRNTEAFF.

Here the CDR3 reads CASSERIRGPTEAFF. The CDR3 DNA follows: TGTGCCAGCAGCGAGAGAATCAGGGGGCCCACTGAAGCTTTCTTT. The genes are TRBV21-1 and TRBJ1-1; the table names TRBD1, a call not compared with the DNA. TRBV21-1 is reported as a pseudogene. CDR3 length: 15 residues.

This clone was seen a single time. This sequence joins TRBV20-1 and TRBJ1-4; D is perhaps TRBD1 (5 bases). Germline-derived CDR1 and CDR2 are DFQATT and SNEGSKA (reference sequence). V lost 3 bases, J lost 12 bases, and 11 bases lay in between. The CDR3 is 11 amino acids. The CDR3 DNA sequence: TGCAGTGCTAGTAGGGGTACGGAACTGTTTTTT. Translation gives CSASRGTELFF.

The chain joins TRBV10-3 to TRBJ2-5, with 7 bases matching TRBD1. Trimming removed 6 bases from V and 5 bases from J; junction bases left unmatched: 9. This CDR3 is 14 amino acids long. Germline V gene data show CDR1 as ENHRY and CDR2 as SYGVKD. CDR3 coding DNA: TGTGCCATCAGGCCGGGACAGCCTTACGAGACCCAGTACTTC. It is translated as CAIRPGQPYETQYF.

V and J are TRBV5-1 and TRBJ2-5; possibly TRBD1 for D (5 bases). Germline V gene sequence: CDR1 SGHRS, CDR2 YFSETQ. With 0 bases removed from V and 5 bases from J, the gap between germline ends came to 11 bases. CDR3 size: 14 residues. This CDR3 is CASSLAGHRETQYF. The CDR3 coding sequence is TGCGCCAGCAGCTTGGCAGGGCACAGGGAGACCCAGTACTTC.

The chain couples TRBV27 to TRBJ2-3; TRBD1 aligns across 9 bases. In germline, CDR1 is MNHEY, CDR2 SMNVEV (reference sequence). The V segment lost 7 bases and the J segment 4 bases; nucleotides outside the gene matches: 9. CDR3 length: 15 amino acids. The CDR3 DNA sequence: TGTGCCAGCATACTACAGGGGGCTGAAGCAGATACGCAGTATTTT. This codes for CASILQGAEADTQYF.

The J gene is TRBJ1-5, the V gene TRBV5-4; 9 bases map to TRBD1. There are 15 residues in the CDR3. Losses at the gene ends were 4 bases for V and 5 bases for J; bases not matched to a gene: 7. Looked up from germline, CDR1 is SGHNT and CDR2 is YYREEE (reference sequence). In nucleotides, the CDR3 is TGTGCCAGCAGCCCGGGACAGGGTGTGCATCAGCCCCAGCATTTT. Its protein is CASSPGQGVHQPQHF. Together with reference TRBV5-4 and TRBJ1-5, the CDR3 gives the full variable domain: ETGVTQSPTHLIKTRGQQVTLRCSSQSGHNTVSWYQQALGQGPQFIFQYYREEENGRGNFPPRFSGLQFPNYSSELNVNALELDDSALYLCASSPGQGVHQPQHFGDGTRLSIL.

This clone was observed once. The chain uses TRBV19 and TRBJ2-3; no reliable D call. V gave up 5 bases and J gave up 4 bases, with 10 bases separating them. Looked up from germline, CDR1 is LNHDA and CDR2 is SQIVND (reference sequence). CDR3 size: 13 residues. DNA of the CDR3: TGTGCCAGTAGTCGTACGTGGGCAGATACGCAGTATTTT. This translates into CASSRTWADTQYF.

Many counts were recorded for this clone. The V and J genes are TRBV5-4 and TRBJ1-2; tentative D call: TRBD1 (6 bases). Germline V lookup: CDR1 SGHNT, CDR2 YYREEE (reference sequence). Between the trimmed V and J ends, which lost 4 bases and 7 bases, there was a span of 17 bases. The CDR3 has 14 residues. The CDR3 DNA reads as TGTGCCAGCAGCACTCTACAGGGCCCGGGTGGCTACACCTTC. Its protein is CASSTLQGPGGYTF.

The chain is built from TRBV30 and TRBJ1-2; TRBD1 matches at 9 bases. Germline values: CDR1 GTSNPN, CDR2 SVGIG (reference sequence). J was trimmed by 4 bases and V by 2 bases; bases with no gene match: 8. There are 15 residues in the CDR3. CDR3 DNA sequence: TGTGCCTGGAGTCATCCGGGACAGGGAATCTATGGCTACACCTTC. This sequence encodes CAWSHPGQGIYGYTF. The full variable domain, completed using reference TRBV30 and TRBJ1-2, is SQTIHQWPATLVQPVGSPLSLECTVEGTSNPNLYWYRQAAGRGLQLLFYSVGIGQISSEVPQNLSASRPQDRQFILSSKKLLLSDSGFYLCAWSHPGQGIYGYTFGSGTRLTVV.

Note on this clone: The sample contains more than one DNA sequence encoding this CDR3. The V gene is TRBV5-1, the J gene TRBJ2-3; D call uncertain. Germline-derived CDR1 and CDR2 are SGHRS and YFSETQ. The CDR3 is made up of 13 amino acids. V lost 3 bases and J lost 3, with 8 bases in between. The CDR3: CASSSSPTDTQYF. In DNA, the CDR3 is TGCGCCAGCAGCTCCTCACCGACAGATACGCAGTATTTT.

V is TRBV2 and J is TRBJ1-3, with D possibly TRBD1 on 6 matching bases. CDR1 and CDR2 (germline): SNHLY, FYNNEI. The V end was cut by 6 bases, the J end by 1 base, with 16 bases between. The CDR3 consists of 16 residues. CDR3 DNA: TGTGCCAGCAGACGGGGGACATGGGGTTCTGGAAACACCATATATTTT. It yields the protein CASRRGTWGSGNTIYF. The variable domain in full, with the rest retrieved from reference TRBV2 and TRBJ1-3, is EPEVTQTPSHQVTQMGQEVILRCVPISNHLYFYWYRQILGQKVEFLVSFYNNEISEKSEIFDDQFSVERPDGSNFTLKIRSTKLEDSAMYFCASRRGTWGSGNTIYFGEGSWLTVV.